Shown below are 13 T cell receptor beta chains from a single sample sequenced in a study of shared clonotypes between healthy human individuals. TCRdb keeps only in-frame clones here, not all; method: immunoSEQ multiplex PCR. The repertoire has around 2.1 million clones, approximately 94% of them found once; the top ten carry 0.13%. Sequences were obtained from naive CD4+ T cells sorted from blood. The subset here: CD45RA+ positively selected. The receptor set was obtained from a man in his late teens or twenties in good health.

J is TRBJ1-2 and V is TRBV5-4; the D gene is possibly TRBD1 (6 bases). The germline V gene has CDR1 SGHNT and CDR2 YYREEE (reference sequence). Trimming cost V 1 base and J 6 bases, with 16 bases left between them. This CDR3 has 15 amino acids. As DNA, the CDR3 is TGTGCCAGCAGCTTGCAGGGGATAGTATATGATGGCTACACCTTC. Protein product: CASSLQGIVYDGYTF.

This chain links TRBV7-9 with TRBJ2-7, with 8 bases fitting TRBD1. Losses at the gene ends were 6 bases for V and 4 bases for J; bases not matched to a gene: 11. CDR3 size: 15 residues. The germline gives CDR1 SEHNR, CDR2 FQNEAQ (reference sequence). CDR3 coding DNA: TGTGCCAGCAGTCGTCCGGGACAGGCAGATTACGAGCAGTACTTC. Amino acids: CASSRPGQADYEQYF.

The chain uses TRBV6-1 and TRBJ1-6, with D possibly matching TRBD1 (5 bases). The CDR3 is made up of 15 amino acids. Germline V gene sequence: CDR1 MNHNS, CDR2 SASEGT. Trimming took off 2 bases at V and 7 bases at J, with 12 bases between the two ends. CDR3 protein: CASSERGERNSPLHF. Here the CDR3 DNA reads TGTGCCAGCAGTGAACGAGGGGAGAGAAATTCACCCCTCCACTTT.

The V gene is TRBV5-1, the J gene TRBJ2-7; maybe TRBD1 (6 bases). The CDR3 spans 13 residues. Trimming left V 4 bases short and J 5 bases short, with 13 bases between. Germline CDR1 reads SGHRS; CDR2 reads YFSETQ. The CDR3 loop reads CASSPGDLNEQYF. DNA for the CDR3: TGCGCCAGCAGCCCAGGGGATCTGAACGAGCAGTACTTC.

This chain connects TRBV7-2 to TRBJ2-3, with 9 bases identical to TRBD2. CDR1 and CDR2 (germline): SGHTA, FQGNSA. V gave up 7 bases and J gave up 2 bases; unmatched junction bases: 4. There are 14 residues in the CDR3. CDR3 in DNA: TGTGCCAGCATGCTAGCGGGAATCACAGATACGCAGTATTTT. Protein product: CASMLAGITDTQYF.

The gene calls are TRBV5-1 and TRBJ2-7; 9 bases map to TRBD2. Trimming cost V 1 base and J 6 bases; bases outside gene matches: 8. This CDR3 spans 15 amino acids. Germline V CDR1 and CDR2: SGHRS, YFSETQ. The CDR3 bases are TGCGCCAGCAGCTTGTATCTTAGCGGGAGCGGCGAGCAGTACTTC. The encoded protein is CASSLYLSGSGEQYF.

The chain is built from TRBV7-8 and TRBJ2-7; 10 bases match TRBD2. This CDR3 spans 16 amino acids. Germline values: CDR1 SGHVS, CDR2 FQNEAQ. Trimming cost V 4 bases and J 2 bases; bases outside gene matches: 8. The chain's CDR3 is CASSSRSSGSTYEQYF. The DNA for the CDR3 is TGTGCCAGCAGCTCACGCTCTAGCGGGAGTACCTACGAGCAGTACTTC.

CDR3 protein: CASSQDLYLSGAGETQYF. The CDR3 region has the DNA TGCGCCAGCAGCCAAGATCTATATTTGTCGGGTGCAGGGGAGACCCAGTACTTC. The rearrangement links TRBV4-1 to TRBJ2-5; tentatively, D is TRBD1 (5 bases). Germline V CDR1 and CDR2: MGHRA, YSYEKL. Trimming removed 0 bases at V and 5 bases at J, with 22 bases between. This CDR3 spans 18 amino acids.

V and J are TRBV2 and TRBJ2-3; no clear D gene. The CDR3 runs 13 residues. V lost 6 bases and J lost 2, with 9 bases in between. The germline CDR1 and CDR2 sequences are SNHLY and FYNNEI. The CDR3: CASRNSPTDTQYF. CDR3 bases: TGTGCCAGCAGGAACAGTCCCACAGATACGCAGTATTTT.

The V call is TRBV7-9, the J call TRBJ2-7; possible D gene TRBD1, 6 bases. CDR1 SEHNR and CDR2 FQNEAQ come from the germline V gene (reference sequence). V shed 7 bases and J shed 0 bases, with 16 bases lying between them. This CDR3 contains 15 residues. Here the CDR3 DNA reads TGTGCCAGCACCCGAAAAGGGACATTCTCCTACGAGCAGTACTTC. This sequence encodes CASTRKGTFSYEQYF.

This clone was counted once. The chain links TRBV18 to TRBJ1-2; a possible D gene is TRBD1 (5 bases). Between the trimmed V and J ends, which lost 2 bases and 7 bases, there was a span of 17 bases. This CDR3 contains 15 residues. The germline V gene has CDR1 KGHSH and CDR2 LQKENI. This CDR3 is CASSPNGPEGPGYTF. CDR3 bases: TGTGCCAGCTCACCAAACGGCCCAGAGGGGCCTGGCTACACCTTC.

This chain links TRBV7-2 with TRBJ2-2; maybe TRBD1 (6 bases). The CDR3 is 15 amino acids. V was cut by 0 bases and J by 5 bases, with 10 bases left in between. From germline, CDR1 is SGHTA and CDR2 FQGNSA. CDR3 in amino acids: CASSLADRRTGELFF. DNA for the CDR3: TGTGCCAGCAGCTTAGCAGACAGGAGAACCGGGGAGCTGTTTTTT.

The rearrangement uses TRBV5-1 and TRBJ2-3; no clear D. The CDR3 totals 14 residues. Per germline, CDR1 SGHRS and CDR2 YFSETQ. V lost 2 bases, J lost 4 bases, and 11 bases lay in between. The DNA for the CDR3 is TGCGCCAGCAGCTTTGAGTCCAGTGCAGATACGCAGTATTTT. Amino acids: CASSFESSADTQYF.